This is a list of T cell receptor beta chains from one sample in a study of PD-1 blockade in classical Hodgkin lymphoma. The data were produced by immunoSEQ multiplex PCR, yet TCRdb's version contains in-frame clones alone and is incomplete. This table holds about 22,000 clones, 70% to 80% found once. The sequencing used peripheral blood mononuclear cells (PBMCs), collected before the second cycle of nivolumab. Receptors were obtained from a human donor with classical Hodgkin lymphoma. The CDR3 runs from the conserved cysteine through the conserved F or W. A D gene is named only where the DNA matches it firmly. Where a row states a size, it is once, few, many or the class of an expanded clone; other rows omit it.

j_call: TRBJ2-2; d_call: TRBD2; clone_size: once; v_call: TRBV6-5; cdr3_aa: CASSPRASGSGELFF; cdr3_nt: TGTGCCAGCAGTCCTCGGGCTAGCGGGAGCGGGGAGCTGTTTTTT
j_call: TRBJ1-1; d_call: -; clone_size: -; v_call: TRBV7-8; cdr3_aa: CASSYTGYTEAFF; cdr3_nt: TGTGCCAGCAGCTACACAGGGTACACTGAAGCTTTCTTT
j_call: TRBJ2-3; d_call: -; clone_size: -; v_call: TRBV30; cdr3_aa: CAWSKELAPVTDTQYF; cdr3_nt: TGTGCCTGGAGTAAGGAACTAGCCCCCGTGACAGATACGCAGTATTTT
j_call: TRBJ1-3; d_call: TRBD1; clone_size: -; v_call: TRBV27; cdr3_aa: CASRRQGFSGNTIYF; cdr3_nt: TGTGCCAGCAGAAGACAGGGGTTCTCTGGAAACACCATATATTTT
j_call: TRBJ2-7; d_call: -; clone_size: -; v_call: TRBV28; cdr3_aa: CASIGSGYEQYF; cdr3_nt: TGTGCCAGCATCGGGTCGGGCTACGAGCAGTACTTC
j_call: TRBJ2-1; d_call: TRBD2; clone_size: -; v_call: TRBV5-4; cdr3_aa: CASRFGLAGGNEQFF; cdr3_nt: TGTGCCAGCAGGTTTGGACTAGCGGGAGGGAATGAGCAGTTCTTC
j_call: TRBJ1-1; d_call: -; clone_size: few; v_call: TRBV5-1; cdr3_aa: CASSLRTSGTEAFF; cdr3_nt: TGCGCCAGCAGCTTGAGGACCTCGGGCACTGAAGCTTTCTTT
j_call: TRBJ1-5; d_call: -; clone_size: -; v_call: TRBV27; cdr3_aa: CASSLVRGNQPQHF; cdr3_nt: TGTGCCAGCAGTTTAGTCAGGGGCAATCAGCCCCAGCATTTT
j_call: TRBJ2-1; d_call: -; clone_size: -; v_call: TRBV9; cdr3_aa: CASSVVGLYNEQFF; cdr3_nt: TGTGCCAGCAGCGTAGTTGGACTGTACAATGAGCAGTTCTTC
j_call: TRBJ2-1; d_call: -; clone_size: -; v_call: TRBV7-9; cdr3_aa: CASSLTGAADNEQFF; cdr3_nt: TGTGCCAGCAGCTTAACCGGGGCGGCTGACAATGAGCAGTTCTTC
j_call: TRBJ2-2; d_call: TRBD2; clone_size: once; v_call: TRBV19; cdr3_aa: CASSLGLAGASNTGELFF; cdr3_nt: TGTGCCAGTAGCCTGGGACTAGCGGGAGCGAGTAACACCGGGGAGCTGTTTTTT
j_call: TRBJ2-7; d_call: -; clone_size: once; v_call: TRBV19; cdr3_aa: CASSMGYEQYF; cdr3_nt: TGTGCCAGTAGTATGGGCTACGAGCAGTACTTC
j_call: TRBJ2-7; d_call: -; clone_size: once; v_call: TRBV28; cdr3_aa: CASSSPTRGTRYEQYF; cdr3_nt: TGTGCCAGCAGCTCCCCGACCAGGGGCACCCGCTACGAGCAGTACTTC
j_call: TRBJ2-7; d_call: -; clone_size: -; v_call: TRBV5-6; cdr3_aa: CASSWGVQRGYEQYF; cdr3_nt: TGTGCCAGCAGCTGGGGGGTTCAACGCGGCTACGAGCAGTACTTC
j_call: TRBJ2-7; d_call: -; clone_size: -; v_call: TRBV28; cdr3_aa: CASSFMSRVSYEQYF; cdr3_nt: TGTGCCAGCAGTTTTATGAGCAGGGTCTCCTACGAGCAGTACTTC
j_call: TRBJ1-2; d_call: TRBD1; clone_size: -; v_call: TRBV9; cdr3_aa: CASSPRDRDGGHF; cdr3_nt: TGTGCCAGCAGCCCCCGGGACAGGGACGGTGGCCATTTC
j_call: TRBJ1-1; d_call: TRBD1; clone_size: few; v_call: TRBV18; cdr3_aa: CASSRDRDTEAFF; cdr3_nt: TGTGCCAGCTCTCGGGACAGGGACACTGAAGCTTTCTTT
j_call: TRBJ1-4; d_call: -; clone_size: -; v_call: TRBV19; cdr3_aa: CASSTLTSGVLLFF; cdr3_nt: TGTGCCAGTAGTACCCTCACCTCGGGGGTCCTGCTGTTTTTT
j_call: TRBJ2-6; d_call: TRBD1; clone_size: -; v_call: TRBV5-1; cdr3_aa: CASSFYRGRGANVLTF; cdr3_nt: TGCGCCAGCAGCTTTTATAGGGGGCGAGGGGCCAACGTCCTGACTTTC
j_call: TRBJ2-7; d_call: -; clone_size: few; v_call: TRBV12-5; cdr3_aa: CASGLVFGRSYEQYF; cdr3_nt: TGTGCTAGTGGTTTGGTCTTTGGGAGGAGCTACGAGCAGTACTTC
j_call: TRBJ1-4; d_call: -; clone_size: -; v_call: TRBV9; cdr3_aa: CASSQSGGVELFF; cdr3_nt: TGTGCCAGCAGCCAAAGTGGGGGGGTGGAACTGTTTTTT
j_call: TRBJ1-2; d_call: -; clone_size: -; v_call: TRBV4-1; cdr3_aa: CASSQPPTTGSLYGYTF; cdr3_nt: TGCGCCAGCAGCCAACCGCCCACTACAGGGTCTCTTTATGGCTACACCTTC
j_call: TRBJ2-7; d_call: TRBD2; clone_size: medium-sized; v_call: TRBV6-1; cdr3_aa: CASSEALAGYYEQYF; cdr3_nt: TGTGCCAGCAGTGAAGCCTTAGCGGGGTACTACGAGCAGTACTTC
j_call: TRBJ1-2; d_call: -; clone_size: -; v_call: TRBV25-1; cdr3_aa: CASSESARGNGHTF; cdr3_nt: TGTGCCAGCAGTGAAAGTGCCAGGGGAAATGGCCACACCTTC
j_call: TRBJ2-6; d_call: -; clone_size: -; v_call: TRBV6-5; cdr3_aa: CASRVLSGANVLTF; cdr3_nt: TGTGCCAGCAGGGTCCTCTCTGGGGCCAACGTCCTGACTTTC
j_call: TRBJ1-1; d_call: -; clone_size: -; v_call: TRBV11-2; cdr3_aa: CASSLPPGRTEAFF; cdr3_nt: TGTGCCAGCAGCTTACCACCGGGACGAACTGAAGCTTTCTTT
j_call: TRBJ1-3; d_call: TRBD1; clone_size: -; v_call: TRBV6-1; cdr3_aa: CASSLQGAGNTIYF; cdr3_nt: TGTGCCAGCAGTTTACAGGGGGCTGGAAACACCATATATTTT
j_call: TRBJ2-1; d_call: -; clone_size: -; v_call: TRBV28; cdr3_aa: CASRDGGNEQFF; cdr3_nt: TGTGCCAGCAGGGACGGGGGCAATGAGCAGTTCTTC
j_call: TRBJ2-3; d_call: -; clone_size: few; v_call: TRBV7-9; cdr3_aa: CASSSPGRGTDTQYF; cdr3_nt: TGTGCCAGCAGCTCCCCGGGCCGTGGCACAGATACGCAGTATTTT
j_call: TRBJ1-4; d_call: -; clone_size: -; v_call: TRBV29-1; cdr3_aa: CSFTQVNREKLFF; cdr3_nt: TGCAGCTTCACACAGGTTAATCGTGAAAAACTGTTTTTT
j_call: TRBJ2-7; d_call: -; clone_size: -; v_call: TRBV5-6; cdr3_aa: CASSLYGPTSYEQYF; cdr3_nt: TGTGCCAGCAGCTTATATGGGCCTACCTCCTACGAGCAGTACTTC
j_call: TRBJ1-5; d_call: TRBD1; clone_size: few; v_call: TRBV6-5; cdr3_aa: CASSHGTGVNQPQHF; cdr3_nt: TGTGCCAGCAGCCACGGGACAGGGGTCAATCAGCCCCAGCATTTT
j_call: TRBJ2-1; d_call: -; clone_size: -; v_call: TRBV28; cdr3_aa: CASRYSPSDGSRNEQFF; cdr3_nt: TGTGCCAGCAGGTACTCCCCTAGCGACGGTTCCCGGAATGAGCAGTTCTTC
j_call: TRBJ2-7; d_call: TRBD1; clone_size: -; v_call: TRBV19; cdr3_aa: CASSLGQGNGGEQYF; cdr3_nt: TGTGCCAGTAGTCTGGGACAGGGGAACGGAGGCGAGCAGTACTTC
j_call: TRBJ2-5; d_call: TRBD2; clone_size: -; v_call: TRBV9; cdr3_aa: CASSVASGRVVETQYF; cdr3_nt: TGTGCCAGCAGCGTAGCGAGCGGGAGAGTTGTGGAGACCCAGTACTTC
j_call: TRBJ2-7; d_call: TRBD1; clone_size: -; v_call: TRBV4-3; cdr3_aa: CASSQVGTGGVSSYEQYF; cdr3_nt: TGCGCCAGCAGCCAAGTAGGGACAGGGGGCGTTAGCTCCTACGAGCAGTACTTC
j_call: TRBJ2-7; d_call: -; clone_size: -; v_call: TRBV5-6; cdr3_aa: CASSPDIKGKYF; cdr3_nt: TGTGCCAGCAGCCCTGATATAAAGGGAAAGTACTTC
j_call: TRBJ1-1; d_call: -; clone_size: -; v_call: TRBV6-6; cdr3_aa: CASSSGPVNTEAFF; cdr3_nt: TGTGCCAGCAGCTCAGGACCGGTGAACACTGAAGCTTTCTTT
j_call: TRBJ1-4; d_call: TRBD1; clone_size: -; v_call: TRBV5-6; cdr3_aa: CASQTGNEKLFF; cdr3_nt: TGTGCCAGCCAGACAGGGAACGAAAAACTGTTTTTT
j_call: TRBJ2-7; d_call: TRBD1; clone_size: -; v_call: TRBV19; cdr3_aa: CASSTSGTGGEQYF; cdr3_nt: TGTGCCAGTAGTACTTCCGGGACAGGGGGCGAGCAGTACTTC
j_call: TRBJ2-7; d_call: TRBD2; clone_size: once; v_call: TRBV7-2; cdr3_aa: CASSYGLAGVGEQYF; cdr3_nt: TGTGCCAGCAGCTACGGACTAGCGGGAGTGGGGGAGCAGTACTTC
j_call: TRBJ2-6; d_call: -; clone_size: -; v_call: TRBV5-4; cdr3_aa: CASSSTGSGANVLTF; cdr3_nt: TGTGCCAGCAGCTCTACAGGGTCTGGGGCCAACGTCCTGACTTTC
j_call: TRBJ2-7; d_call: -; clone_size: -; v_call: TRBV27; cdr3_aa: CASSFVGRRTYEQYF; cdr3_nt: TGTGCCAGCAGTTTTGTGGGCAGAAGGACCTACGAGCAGTACTTC